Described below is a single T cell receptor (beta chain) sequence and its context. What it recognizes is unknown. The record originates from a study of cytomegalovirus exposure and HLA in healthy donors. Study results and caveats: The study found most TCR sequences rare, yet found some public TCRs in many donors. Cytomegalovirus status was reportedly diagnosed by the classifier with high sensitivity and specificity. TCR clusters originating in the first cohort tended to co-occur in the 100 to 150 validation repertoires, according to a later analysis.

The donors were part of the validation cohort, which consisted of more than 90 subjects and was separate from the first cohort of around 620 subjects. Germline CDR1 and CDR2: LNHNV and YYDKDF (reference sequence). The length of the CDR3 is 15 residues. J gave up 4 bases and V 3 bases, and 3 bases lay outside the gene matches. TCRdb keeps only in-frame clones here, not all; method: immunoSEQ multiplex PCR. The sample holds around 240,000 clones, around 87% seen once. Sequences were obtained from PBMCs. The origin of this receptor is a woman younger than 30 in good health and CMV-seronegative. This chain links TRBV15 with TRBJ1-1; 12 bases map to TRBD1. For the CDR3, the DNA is TGTGCCACCAGCAGCAGGGACAGGGGGCTCACTGAAGCTTTCTTT. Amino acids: CATSSRDRGLTEAFF.